A selection of T cell receptor beta chains follows, all from one sample in a study of identical twins. MiXCR, run by TCRdb on the 5' RACE reads, gives a single entry per CDR3 protein. The repertoire holds about 660,000 distinct CDR3 sequences, more than 6.5% seen once, with 0.75% to 1% in the top ten. These data were also reused for a study on yellow fever vaccine responses in identical twins.

Sequencing was done on a sample of PBMCs. The source is a woman aged 18-29 years in good health. CDR3s include the opening cysteine and the closing phenylalanine or tryptophan. A D gene is named only where the DNA matches it firmly. For some rows the clone size is stated as once, few or many, or as a class when expanded; others skip it.

d_call	clone_size	v_call	cdr3_length	j_call	cdr3_nt	cdr3_aa
TRBD2	.	TRBV12-3/TRBV12-4	15	TRBJ2-7	TGTGCCAGCAGCAGGGTGAGGGGAGGGGAATACGAGCAGTACTTC	CASSRVRGGEYEQYF
TRBD1	.	TRBV7-3	16	TRBJ2-2	TGTGCCAGCAGCCGAGGGGGACAGGGGGCTGGTGGGGAGCTGTTTTTT	CASSRGGQGAGGELFF
.	.	TRBV20-1	16	TRBJ2-5	TGCAGTGCTAGTTACATCACTACTCCCCGTGGGGAGACCCAGTACTTC	CSASYITTPRGETQYF
TRBD2	few	TRBV2	15	TRBJ2-5	TGTGCCAGCATTATTTGGCCTAGCGGAGAAGAGACCCAGTACTTC	CASIIWPSGEETQYF
.	few	TRBV3-1	13	TRBJ2-2	TGTGCCAGCAGCTTTTTGGGCTCCGGGGAGCTGTTTTTT	CASSFLGSGELFF
.	few	TRBV7-9	14	TRBJ2-2	TGTGCCAGCAGAGTTGGGTCGGACACCGGGGAGCTGTTTTTT	CASRVGSDTGELFF
.	many	TRBV5-1	15	TRBJ2-1	TGCGCCAGCAGCTTGTACGGGAGAGGGGGGAATGAGCAGTTCTTC	CASSLYGRGGNEQFF
TRBD1	few	TRBV7-9	15	TRBJ2-2	TGTGCCAGCAGCCAAGGGACAGCTGGCACCGGGGAGCTGTTTTTT	CASSQGTAGTGELFF
TRBD2	many	TRBV12-3/TRBV12-4	15	TRBJ2-7	TGTGCCAGCAGTTTTGGAGCGGGGGGGATCGACGAGCAGTACTTC	CASSFGAGGIDEQYF
TRBD2	.	TRBV6-2/TRBV6-3	16	TRBJ2-5	TGTGCCAGCAGGGGGAGGGCCTTATGGGGCCAAGAGACCCAGTACTTC	CASRGRALWGQETQYF
TRBD2	few	TRBV3-1	17	TRBJ2-4	TGTGCCAGCAGCCAAGATCTAACTAGCGGGGGCAAAAACATTCAGTACTTC	CASSQDLTSGGKNIQYF
TRBD2	.	TRBV14	15	TRBJ2-7	TGTGCCAGCAACTCACTTACTAGCGGCTCCTACGAGCAGTACTTC	CASNSLTSGSYEQYF
.	.	TRBV11-2	15	TRBJ2-2	TGTGCCAGCAGCTTGCGGGACATGAACACCGGGGAGCTGTTTTTT	CASSLRDMNTGELFF
TRBD2	.	TRBV20-1	12	TRBJ2-7	TGCAGTGCAACTAGCGGTGGGAACGAGCAGTACTTC	CSATSGGNEQYF
TRBD2	few	TRBV11-2	17	TRBJ2-1	TGTGCCAGCAGCTTAGTCCGTAGCGGGGGCGTGTTTAATGAGCAGTTCTTC	CASSLVRSGGVFNEQFF
TRBD2	.	TRBV6-4	19	TRBJ2-1	TGTACCAGCAGTGGTGGAGGACTAGCGGGAGAGCTCCCCTACAATGAGCAGTTCTTC	CTSSGGGLAGELPYNEQFF
TRBD1	many	TRBV7-2	16	TRBJ2-7	TGTGCCAGCAGCTTAGCCGGGACAGGGTTCTCCTACGAGCAGTACTTC	CASSLAGTGFSYEQYF
.	.	TRBV15	15	TRBJ2-7	TGTGCCACCAGCAGAGAGGGCAGGGGAGGAAACGAGCAGTACTTC	CATSREGRGGNEQYF
TRBD2	few	TRBV7-8	15	TRBJ2-3	TGTGCCAGCAGCCCTCCGGGACTAGCGAAAGATACGCAGTATTTT	CASSPPGLAKDTQYF
.	few	TRBV7-8	13	TRBJ2-7	TGTGCCAGCAGGATGGACACAACCTACGAGCAGTACTTC	CASRMDTTYEQYF
.	.	TRBV7-2	15	TRBJ2-1	TGTGCCAGCAGCTTAGCGCAGGCAAACTACAATGAGCAGTTCTTC	CASSLAQANYNEQFF
.	many	TRBV6-1	13	TRBJ2-1	TGTGCCAGCAGTCAGACGTTCGACAATGAGCAGTTCTTC	CASSQTFDNEQFF
TRBD2	few	TRBV6-5	15	TRBJ2-1	TGTGCCAGCAGCTACGCGGCGGGAGGGCACAATGAGCAGTTCTTC	CASSYAAGGHNEQFF
.	.	TRBV20-1	11	TRBJ2-1	TGCAGTGCTAGAATCCGCAATGAGCAGTTCTTC	CSARIRNEQFF
TRBD1	few	TRBV10-3	14	TRBJ2-3	TGTGCCACGCTCCGGGACAGTGGAACAGATACGCAGTATTTT	CATLRDSGTDTQYF
TRBD1	.	TRBV7-9	14	TRBJ2-1	TGTGCCAGCAGCGAGCAGGGGGCTCTCGATGAGCAGTTCTTC	CASSEQGALDEQFF
.	few	TRBV28	14	TRBJ1-5	TGTGCCAGCACCGCACAGGGTCGAAATCAGCCCCAGCATTTT	CASTAQGRNQPQHF
.	many	TRBV7-2	15	TRBJ2-3	TGTGCCAGCAGCTTAGGTTGGGGTAGCACAGATACGCAGTATTTT	CASSLGWGSTDTQYF
.	many	TRBV15	12	TRBJ1-1	TGTGCCACCAGCAGGTGGGACACTGAAGCTTTCTTT	CATSRWDTEAFF
.	.	TRBV5-4	14	TRBJ1-1	TGTGCCAGCAGCTTGTTGGTAGAGAACACTGAAGCTTTCTTT	CASSLLVENTEAFF
.	few	TRBV6-4	14	TRBJ2-3	TGTGCCAGCAGTGAATCGGGAGAGGGCGATACGCAGTATTTT	CASSESGEGDTQYF
.	few	TRBV7-9	16	TRBJ2-1	TGTGCCAGCAGCTTCGTAGGACACGAGCCATACAATGAGCAGTTCTTC	CASSFVGHEPYNEQFF
TRBD1	.	TRBV30	14	TRBJ2-7	TGTGCCTGGACCATGACAGGGGGGAGCGACGAGCAGTACTTC	CAWTMTGGSDEQYF
.	.	TRBV24-1	13	TRBJ1-2	TGTGCCACCAGTCTCCCGTCCGGCTATGGCTACACCTTC	CATSLPSGYGYTF
TRBD1	few	TRBV18	16	TRBJ2-2	TGTGCCAGCTCACTATCTGACAGGGGGAACACCGGGGAGCTGTTTTTT	CASSLSDRGNTGELFF
TRBD1	once	TRBV2	15	TRBJ1-5	TGTGCCAGCAGCGACAGGGGTTATAGCAATCAGCCCCAGCATTTT	CASSDRGYSNQPQHF
.	.	TRBV11-2	15	TRBJ2-3	TGTGCCAGCAGCTTATACATCGGAGGGGGAGATACGCAGTATTTT	CASSLYIGGGDTQYF
TRBD1	.	TRBV7-9	15	TRBJ1-1	TGTGCCAGCAGCTCCCCGACAGGGCCGAACACTGAAGCTTTCTTT	CASSSPTGPNTEAFF
TRBD2	few	TRBV20-1	13	TRBJ2-1	TGCAGTGCTAGAGCGGAGCGGGGCAATGAGCAGTTCTTC	CSARAERGNEQFF
.	.	TRBV5-6	14	TRBJ2-3	TGTGCCACCACCAACGATTTGCTGGCAGAAACGCAGTATTTT	CATTNDLLAETQYF
TRBD2	many	TRBV12-3/TRBV12-4	16	TRBJ2-2	TGTGCCAGCATCCAACTAGCGGGGGGGAACACCGGGGAGCTGTTTTTT	CASIQLAGGNTGELFF
.	few	TRBV7-3	13	TRBJ1-1	TGTGCCAGCAGCTTGGGAATTGAGACTGAAGCTTTCTTT	CASSLGIETEAFF
.	many	TRBV29-1	13	TRBJ2-2	TGCAGCGTTGGGGGGCGGGCCGTCGGGGAGCTGTTTTTT	CSVGGRAVGELFF
.	.	TRBV4-3	15	TRBJ2-2	TGCGCCAGCAGCCTCCTGAAGGGAGCAACCGGGGAGCTGTTTTTT	CASSLLKGATGELFF
TRBD2	many	TRBV10-3	15	TRBJ2-7	TGTGCCATCAGTGGACGACTAGCGGATCCCTACGAGCAGTACTTC	CAISGRLADPYEQYF
.	.	TRBV7-7	14	TRBJ2-2	TGTGCTAGCAGCCCGCTCGGAGTTGAGGGGGAGCTGTTTTTT	CASSPLGVEGELFF
.	.	TRBV30	12	TRBJ2-1	TGTGCCTGGAGTGTCCAGGGCCCGGGGCAGTTCTTC	CAWSVQGPGQFF
.	.	TRBV5-8	15	TRBJ2-1	TGTGCCAGCAGCTCTCGACGGGCAGAAGGACGTGAGCAGTTCTTC	CASSSRRAEGREQFF
TRBD1	few	TRBV10-1	16	TRBJ2-2	TGCGCCAGCAGTATTACAGGGGGGTTAAACACCGGGGAGCTGTTTTTT	CASSITGGLNTGELFF
TRBD2	.	TRBV28	17	TRBJ2-5	TGTGCCAGCAGTTTACAAGGACTAGCGGGGGTTCGGGAGACCCAGTACTTC	CASSLQGLAGVRETQYF
TRBD1	.	TRBV12-3/TRBV12-4	14	TRBJ2-7	TGTGCCAGCACCCGGGACAGGGGATCCTACGAGCAGTACTTC	CASTRDRGSYEQYF
TRBD1	few	TRBV14	18	TRBJ2-2	TGTGCCAGCAGCCAGAGGACAGGGTCGCTGGACGGCACCGGGGAGCTGTTTTTT	CASSQRTGSLDGTGELFF
.	few	TRBV6-5	16	TRBJ2-1	TGTGCCAGCAGTTACTCGGGGGTCAGCTCCTACAATGAGCAGTTCTTC	CASSYSGVSSYNEQFF
TRBD1	few	TRBV5-1	15	TRBJ1-1	TGCGCCAGCAGCGGGACAGTGGGTATGAACACTGAAGCTTTCTTT	CASSGTVGMNTEAFF
.	.	TRBV7-9	16	TRBJ2-2	TGTGCCAGCAGCTTAGGAGGGAAAGACAACACCGGGGAGCTGTTTTTT	CASSLGGKDNTGELFF